These 13 T cell receptor beta chains were sequenced from one sample in a study of T cell responses to AZD1222 COVID-19 vaccine. The method was immunoSEQ multiplex PCR; TCRdb's version includes in-frame clones alone and lacks a portion of them. The repertoire has roughly 200,000 clones, approximately 89% of them found once; the top ten carry around 3.5%. Material: peripheral blood, obtained 28 days after the second AZD1222 dose. Every receptor here comes from an adult who received the AZD1222 COVID-19 vaccine.

The rearrangement joins TRBV30 to TRBJ1-1; the match to TRBD1 covers 10 bases. The CDR3 extends over 11 amino acids. After removal of 7 bases from V and 6 bases from J, the junction contained 2 bases not matched to a gene. Germline V lookup: CDR1 GTSNPN, CDR2 SVGIG (reference sequence). The CDR3 protein is CASGQGAEAFF. The DNA for the CDR3 is TGTGCCTCTGGACAGGGGGCTGAAGCTTTCTTT.

The CDR3 nucleotides are TGTGCCAGCAGTGCCTACAGGGCTAGTAATGAAAAACTGTTTTTT. It is translated as CASSAYRASNEKLFF. The chain recombines TRBV28 with TRBJ1-4; possible D gene TRBD1, 6 bases. V dropped 5 bases and J dropped 4 bases, with 14 bases sitting between them. This CDR3 comprises 15 residues. The V gene's germline CDR1 is MDHEN and CDR2 SYDVKM.

The chain carries TRBV24-1 and TRBJ2-7; 8 nucleotides line up with TRBD1. The V and J ends lost 3 bases and 5 bases, in that order; junction bases with no gene match: 5. This CDR3 is 14 amino acids long. Germline V lookup: CDR1 KGHDR, CDR2 SFDVKD. DNA for the CDR3: TGTGCCACCAGTGATGGACAGGGCGAGAACGAGCAGTACTTC. Translated, it gives CATSDGQGENEQYF.

The chain is built from TRBV24-1 and TRBJ2-7; 10 positions match TRBD1. Looked up from germline, CDR1 is KGHDR and CDR2 is SFDVKD. V was pared by 5 bases and J by 7 bases, with 4 bases of the junction left unmatched. CDR3 size: 13 residues. The CDR3 DNA reads TGTGCCACCAGTGGACAGGGGGCGCGGGAGCAGTACTTC. This gives the protein CATSGQGAREQYF.

The V gene is TRBV7-6, the J gene TRBJ2-2; 8 nucleotides match TRBD1. This CDR3 is 19 amino acids long. Germline V gives CDR1 SGHVS, CDR2 FNYEAQ. V lost 0 bases and J lost 6; bases outside the gene matches: 15. CDR3 region: CASSLAPRRGQGTAGELFF. The CDR3 DNA sequence: TGTGCCAGCAGCTTAGCCCCAAGACGCGGACAGGGCACCGCCGGGGAGCTGTTTTTT.

The chain links TRBV7-8 to TRBJ1-6; perhaps TRBD1 as D (5 bases). Germline assignment: CDR1 SGHVS and CDR2 FQNEAQ. V lost 5 bases and J lost 5, with 13 bases in between. CDR3 size: 15 residues. In DNA, the CDR3 is TGTGCCAGCAGCAGTGACAGCGGCCATAATTCACCCCTCCACTTT. Protein: CASSSDSGHNSPLHF.

The V gene is TRBV25-1, the J gene TRBJ2-1, with 9 bases aligning to TRBD2. CDR1 and CDR2 from the germline V gene are MGHDK and SYGVNS. The CDR3 is made up of 15 amino acids. V was pared by 3 bases and J by 6 bases, with 6 bases of the junction left unmatched. The CDR3 is CASSDERREGNEQFF. The CDR3 DNA is TGTGCCAGCAGTGACGAAAGGCGGGAGGGCAATGAGCAGTTCTTC.

This chain links TRBV30 with TRBJ1-2; the D is unclear. The CDR3 has 14 amino acids. V lost 3 bases and J lost 8, with 19 bases in between. Looked up from germline, CDR1 is GTSNPN and CDR2 is SVGIG (reference sequence). As DNA, the CDR3 is TGTGCCTGGAGCGGACCGGGCACGAGTCGAGGCTACACCTTC. It is translated as CAWSGPGTSRGYTF.

The chain couples TRBV24-1 to TRBJ2-3; 9 nucleotides agree with TRBD2. This CDR3 comprises 21 residues. V dropped 3 bases and J dropped 5; count of bases not matched to a gene: 23. The germline V gene encodes CDR1 KGHDR and CDR2 SFDVKD. This chain's CDR3 is CATSDPQTSGSSTNRLDTQYF. The CDR3, as DNA: TGTGCCACCAGTGATCCACAGACTAGCGGCTCGAGCACCAACCGGTTAGATACGCAGTATTTT.

The chain combines TRBV11-1 with TRBJ1-1, with a weak D call TRBD1 (5 bases). The V gene's germline CDR1 is SGHAT and CDR2 FQDESV (reference sequence). V lost 2 bases, J lost 7 bases, and 14 bases lay in between. This CDR3 has 14 residues. The CDR3 is CASSLMDGGSEAFF. The CDR3 region has the DNA TGTGCCAGCAGCTTAATGGACGGGGGGAGTGAAGCTTTCTTT.

V is TRBV6-5 and J is TRBJ2-7; TRBD1 agrees at 7 bases. V gave up 4 bases and J gave up 2 bases; unmatched junction bases: 5. The length of the CDR3 is 14 residues. Germline CDR1 and CDR2: MNHEY and SVGAGI. The CDR3 is CASSWDRQTYEQYF. The DNA for the CDR3 is TGTGCCAGCAGTTGGGACAGACAGACCTACGAGCAGTACTTC.

This chain links TRBV5-1 with TRBJ1-5; D might be TRBD1 (5 bases). Trimming pared 1 base from V and 7 bases from J, leaving 12 bases between. This CDR3 spans 14 amino acids. Germline V gene sequence: CDR1 SGHRS, CDR2 YFSETQ. The CDR3 sequence is CASSLWGGKQPQHF. The CDR3 nucleotides are TGCGCCAGCAGCTTGTGGGGGGGTAAACAGCCCCAGCATTTT.

The chain uses TRBV2 and TRBJ2-2, with 7 bases identical to TRBD2. Unmatched junction bases numbered 3, after V lost 6 bases and J lost 2 bases. From germline, CDR1 is SNHLY and CDR2 FYNNEI. The CDR3 contains 14 residues. CDR3 nucleotide sequence: TGTGCCAGCAGGGGGACTATTAACACCGGGGAGCTGTTTTTT. Translated, it gives CASRGTINTGELFF.